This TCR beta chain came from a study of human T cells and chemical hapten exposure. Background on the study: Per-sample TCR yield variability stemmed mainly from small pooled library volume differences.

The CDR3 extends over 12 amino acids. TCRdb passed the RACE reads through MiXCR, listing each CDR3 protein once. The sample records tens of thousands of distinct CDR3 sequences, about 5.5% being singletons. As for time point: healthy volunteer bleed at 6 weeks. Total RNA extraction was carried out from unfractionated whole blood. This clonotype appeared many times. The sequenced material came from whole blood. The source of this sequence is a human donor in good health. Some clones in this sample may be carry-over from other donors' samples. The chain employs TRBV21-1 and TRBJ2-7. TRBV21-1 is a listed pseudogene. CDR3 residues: CASSKRSYEQYF. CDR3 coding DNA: TGTGCCAGCAGCAAAAGGAGCTACGAGCAGTACTTC.